The 20 T cell receptor beta chains presented below share a single source sample, sequenced in a study of shared clonotypes between healthy human individuals. Using immunoSEQ multiplex PCR, the repertoire was profiled, and TCRdb retains in-frame clones only, with some absent. The sample consists of approximately 1.5 million clones, just under 99% of them appearing once. The source material was naive CD4+ T cells sorted from blood. Subset reported: CD45RA+ positively selected. The receptors here all came from a man aged 30 to 39 in good health.

V usage is TRBV28 and J usage is TRBJ1-5, with D hard to call. The CDR3 spans 13 residues. Per the germline V gene, CDR1 is MDHEN and CDR2 is SYDVKM. Trimming removed 3 bases at V and 7 bases at J, with 10 bases between. CDR3 sequence: CASSFAGRQPQHF. The DNA of the CDR3 is TGTGCCAGCAGTTTTGCAGGTAGACAGCCCCAGCATTTT. Full variable domain (rest looked up from reference TRBV28 and TRBJ1-5): DVKVTQSSRYLVKRTGEKVFLECVQDMDHENMFWYRQDPGLGLRLIYFSYDVKMKEKGDIPEGYSVSREKKERFSLILESASTNQTSMYLCASSFAGRQPQHFGDGTRLSIL.

The chain joins TRBV6-5 to TRBJ2-1, with unresolved D. Germline V gene sequence: CDR1 MNHEY, CDR2 SVGAGI. V dropped 4 bases and J dropped 4 bases, with 14 bases sitting between them. The CDR3 contains 15 residues. CDR3 in DNA: TGTGCCAGCAGTTTTGCCCCAGTAAGGTACAATGAGCAGTTCTTC. The encoded protein is CASSFAPVRYNEQFF.

The J gene is TRBJ2-7, the V gene TRBV28; 8 bases map to TRBD1. Germline V lookup: CDR1 MDHEN, CDR2 SYDVKM. The junction had 8 bases not matched to a gene; V was cut back by 6 bases and J by 4 bases. The CDR3 runs to 14 residues. The CDR3 sequence: CASSLRDRKYEQYF. For the CDR3, the DNA is TGTGCCAGCAGCCTCCGGGACAGGAAATACGAGCAGTACTTC.

The gene calls are TRBV9 and TRBJ2-3; 15 bases agree with TRBD2. After removal of 2 bases from V and 0 bases from J, the junction contained 7 bases not matched to a gene. The CDR3 sequence is 19 residues long. Germline V gene lookup returns CDR1 SGDLS and CDR2 YYNGEE. The CDR3 region has the DNA TGTGCCAGCAGCGTGAAGGGACTAGCGGGAGGAACTAGCACAGATACGCAGTATTTT. Translating gives CASSVKGLAGGTSTDTQYF.

This clone has just one count. This chain links TRBV28 with TRBJ2-2; TRBD2 matches at 8 bases. This CDR3 is built from 16 residues. CDR1 and CDR2 (germline): MDHEN, SYDVKM. Losses at the gene ends were 3 bases for V and 6 bases for J; bases not matched to a gene: 9. CDR3 in amino acids: CASSLASGRFAGELFF. Written as DNA, the CDR3 is TGTGCCAGCAGTTTGGCCAGCGGGAGATTCGCCGGGGAGCTGTTTTTT.

V is TRBV6-5 and J is TRBJ2-6; D not resolved. The germline V and J ends were trimmed by 0 bases and 2 bases, with 5 bases remaining between them. The length of the CDR3 is 15 residues. Germline-derived CDR1 and CDR2 are MNHEY and SVGAGI. CDR3 in amino acids: CASSYSSAGANVLTF. CDR3 nucleotides: TGTGCCAGCAGTTACTCGTCAGCTGGGGCCAACGTCCTGACTTTC.

J is TRBJ2-5 and V is TRBV9; TRBD1 might be the D (6 bases). Between the trimmed V and J ends, which lost 4 bases and 2 bases, there was a span of 15 bases. Germline loops: CDR1 SGDLS, CDR2 YYNGEE. The CDR3 runs 15 residues. The CDR3 DNA reads TGTGCCAGCAGCCCTATGGGGACACCTCAAGAGACCCAGTACTTC. Protein sequence: CASSPMGTPQETQYF.

The genes are TRBV27 and TRBJ2-1, with D uncertain. Trimming cost V 3 bases and J 9 bases, with 6 bases left between them. The CDR3 covers 11 residues. The V gene's germline CDR1 is MNHEY and CDR2 SMNVEV (reference sequence). The CDR3 DNA follows: TGTGCCAGCAGTTTTCAGCTTGAGCAGTTCTTC. It codes for CASSFQLEQFF.

This CDR3 reads CASSLVPGAPGELFF. The CDR3 bases are TGTGCCAGCAGCTTGGTACCAGGGGCGCCCGGGGAGCTGTTTTTT. V usage is TRBV5-4 and J usage is TRBJ2-2, with D perhaps TRBD1 (6 bases). The V end was cut by 0 bases, the J end by 6 bases, with 12 bases between. The CDR3 sequence is 15 residues long. Germline CDR1 and CDR2: SGHNT and YYREEE (reference sequence). Filled out from reference TRBV5-4 and TRBJ2-2, the complete variable domain reads ETGVTQSPTHLIKTRGQQVTLRCSSQSGHNTVSWYQQALGQGPQFIFQYYREEENGRGNFPPRFSGLQFPNYSSELNVNALELDDSALYLCASSLVPGAPGELFFGEGSRLTVL.

The V and J genes are TRBV10-3 and TRBJ1-2, with 7 bases lining up with TRBD1. The CDR3 consists of 13 residues. The J segment lost 6 bases and the V segment lost 4 bases, leaving 5 bases of the junction unmatched. The germline CDR1 and CDR2 sequences are ENHRY and SYGVKD. CDR3 residues: CAISGQGVHGYTF. The CDR3 nucleotides are TGTGCCATCAGTGGTCAGGGGGTCCATGGCTACACCTTC.

The chain employs TRBV28 and TRBJ2-1; the D call may be TRBD1 or TRBD2 (6 bases each). Trimming took off 1 base at V and 9 bases at J, with 13 bases between the two ends. The length of the CDR3 is 14 residues. Looked up from germline, CDR1 is MDHEN and CDR2 is SYDVKM. CDR3 DNA sequence: TGTGCCAGCAGTTTATTTGCAGGAGGGGGTGAGCAGTTCTTC. Its protein is CASSLFAGGGEQFF.

The gene calls are TRBV7-9 and TRBJ1-5, with 7 bases matching TRBD1. The junction had 4 bases not matched to a gene; V was cut back by 4 bases and J by 1 base. Germline values: CDR1 SEHNR, CDR2 FQNEAQ (reference sequence). The CDR3 is 15 amino acids. The CDR3 DNA sequence: TGTGCCAGCAGCTCGACAGGGTACAGCAATCAGCCCCAGCATTTT. Translated: CASSSTGYSNQPQHF.

The chain couples TRBV4-2 to TRBJ1-4, with D possibly being TRBD1 (5 bases). Germline V gene sequence: CDR1 LGHNA, CDR2 YNFKEQ. CDR3 length: 17 residues. Trimming took 3 bases from V and 4 from J, leaving 18 bases between them. CDR3 sequence: CASSQGPLNGVNEKLFF. As DNA, the CDR3 is TGTGCCAGCAGCCAGGGACCTCTCAATGGGGTTAATGAAAAACTGTTTTTT.

This clone has a single count. This rearrangement joins TRBV20-1 to TRBJ1-2; D remains ambiguous. Germline V gene sequence: CDR1 DFQATT, CDR2 SNEGSKA (reference sequence). The V and J ends lost 5 bases and 2 bases respectively, with 6 bases between them. This CDR3 has 11 amino acids. The CDR3 bases are TGCAGTGCTCTAGGGAACTATGGCTACACCTTC. As protein: CSALGNYGYTF.

The J gene is TRBJ2-1, the V gene TRBV19; TRBD2 agrees at 11 bases. V was clipped by 3 bases and J by 4 bases; unmatched bases: 11. Germline CDR1 is LNHDA and CDR2 is SQIVND (reference sequence). The length of the CDR3 is 18 residues. The CDR3 coding sequence is TGTGCCAGTAGTATCCAGGGAACGGGACTAGCGGTTTACAATGAGCAGTTCTTC. This encodes CASSIQGTGLAVYNEQFF.

This chain uses TRBV2 with TRBJ2-5; D remains ambiguous. V was clipped by 2 bases and J by 2 bases, with 6 bases between them. The CDR3 has 13 amino acids. Germline V gives CDR1 SNHLY, CDR2 FYNNEI. CDR3 in DNA: TGTGCCAGCAGTGAAACAGAACAAGAGACCCAGTACTTC. This encodes CASSETEQETQYF.

The chain uses TRBV18 and TRBJ1-1, with D possibly matching TRBD1 (6 bases). Between the trimmed V and J ends, which lost 2 bases and 3 bases, there was a span of 19 bases. This CDR3 region has 17 residues. Germline CDR1 and CDR2: KGHSH and LQKENI. CDR3 amino acids: CASSPEPWGQAYTEAFF. Written as DNA, the CDR3 is TGTGCCAGCTCACCAGAACCTTGGGGGCAGGCGTACACTGAAGCTTTCTTT.

The chain carries TRBV7-2 and TRBJ2-1, with D unclear. The CDR3 is 12 residues long. V was cut by 1 base and J by 14 bases, with 12 bases left in between. Germline assignment: CDR1 SGHTA and CDR2 FQGNSA. For the CDR3, the DNA is TGTGCCAGCAGCTTAGACGGCCGCCACAAGTTCTTC. This translates into CASSLDGRHKFF.

The V and J genes are TRBV5-1 and TRBJ2-5, with D perhaps being TRBD1 or TRBD2 (5 bases each). The CDR3 length is 11 residues. CDR1 is SGHRS and CDR2 is YFSETQ in the germline V gene. The V and J ends lost 4 bases and 7 bases respectively, with 8 bases between them. In nucleotides, the CDR3 is TGCGCCAGCAGCACGGGACCGACCCAGTACTTC. Its translation: CASSTGPTQYF.

The chain links TRBV7-9 to TRBJ1-1, with 9 bases identical to TRBD1. V was clipped by 3 bases and J by 5 bases; unmatched bases: 4. The germline V gene encodes CDR1 SEHNR and CDR2 FQNEAQ (reference sequence). CDR3 length: 14 residues. The CDR3 here is CASSFLTGGTEAFF. CDR3 DNA sequence: TGTGCCAGCAGCTTTTTGACAGGGGGTACTGAAGCTTTCTTT.